A single sample gave rise to the 21 T cell receptor beta chains below, sequenced in a study of shared clonotypes between healthy human individuals. The assay was immunoSEQ multiplex PCR, and TCRdb's table has in-frame clones only and misses some. Among roughly 1 million clones, 78% were seen once, and the ten largest hold more than 0.5%. Sequencing input: memory CD4+ T cells from PBMCs. Subset: CD45RA-negative fraction. The receptors were gathered from a man between 18 and 29 years old in good health. Some clones in this sample may be carry-over from other donors' samples.

The V call is TRBV6-6, the J call TRBJ1-1; D gene unclear. V lost 6 bases and J 7 bases, leaving 15 bases between the germline ends. Per the germline V gene, CDR1 is MNHNY and CDR2 is SVGAGI (reference sequence). CDR3 size: 13 residues. In DNA, the CDR3 is TGTGCCAGCAGCCTTCCCCGGGCAGGTGAAGCTTTCTTT. Residues: CASSLPRAGEAFF.

This clone was seen a handful of times. This chain connects TRBV9 to TRBJ2-5; no firm D call. Germline CDR1 SGDLS, CDR2 YYNGEE. The CDR3 spans 12 residues. V lost 0 bases to trimming and J lost 5 bases, with 5 bases between them. The CDR3 protein is CASSVEPETQYF. The CDR3 coding sequence is TGTGCCAGCAGCGTAGAACCGGAGACCCAGTACTTC.

This clone occurred once. Other DNA sequences in the same sample also yield this CDR3. The chain combines TRBV5-1 with TRBJ2-5; TRBD2 matches at 12 bases. Germline V gene sequence: CDR1 SGHRS, CDR2 YFSETQ. With V trimmed by 2 bases and J by 3 bases, 5 bases remained unmatched. The length of the CDR3 is 16 residues. The CDR3 here is CASSLFLAGGEETQYF. The DNA of the CDR3 is TGCGCCAGCAGCTTATTTCTAGCGGGAGGGGAAGAGACCCAGTACTTC.

J is TRBJ1-3 and V is TRBV28; D call uncertain. Germline lookup yields CDR1 MDHEN and CDR2 SYDVKM. Trimming removed 7 bases at V and 0 bases at J, with 7 bases between. The CDR3 consists of 13 residues. This chain's CDR3 is CASNVNSGNTIYF. Written as DNA, the CDR3 is TGTGCCAGCAATGTTAACTCTGGAAACACCATATATTTT.

This chain links TRBV11-2 with TRBJ2-3; 10 nucleotides agree with TRBD2. Trimming took 6 bases from V and 3 from J; bases not matched to a gene: 6. The CDR3 is 15 residues long. Germline CDR1 is SGHAT and CDR2 is FQNNGV. CDR3 bases: TGTGCCAGCAGGCGTCTAGCGGGAGTAACAGATACGCAGTATTTT. It specifies CASRRLAGVTDTQYF.

The chain recombines TRBV5-6 with TRBJ2-5, with 7 positions matching TRBD2. The J call may be mistaken, given a closer DNA end match to TRBJ2-7. Germline-derived CDR1 and CDR2 are SGHDT and YYEEEE. The CDR3 is made up of 15 amino acids. This CDR3 reads CASRWGGRASYEQYF. The DNA of the CDR3 is TGTGCCAGCCGCTGGGGAGGGCGCGCCTCCTACGAGCAGTACTTC.

The chain couples TRBV28 to TRBJ1-2; 8 bases line up with TRBD1. The CDR3 runs 17 residues. V trimming: 6 bases; J trimming: 0 bases; junction bases outside the gene matches: 12. From germline, CDR1 is MDHEN and CDR2 SYDVKM. This CDR3 reads CASSRSGRGRANYGYTF. The CDR3 nucleotides read TGTGCCAGCAGCCGGTCGGGCAGGGGGCGAGCTAACTATGGCTACACCTTC.

With respect to this clone: A much larger clone differs by one base, so this may be a read error. The same CDR3 arises from other DNA sequences in this sample as well. The CDR3 DNA reads TGTGCCAGCAGTCGGGGAGATACGCAGTATTTT. As protein: CASSRGDTQYF. The chain carries TRBV5-8 and TRBJ2-3; perhaps TRBD2 as D (5 bases). Germline CDR1 is SGHTS and CDR2 is YDEGEE. The CDR3 runs 11 residues. V was clipped by 5 bases and J by 5 bases, with 6 bases between them.

The chain has TRBV30 and TRBJ1-2; D not certain. Deletions cut 5 bases from V and 2 bases from J, with 9 bases between. Germline assignment: CDR1 GTSNPN and CDR2 SVGIG (reference sequence). The CDR3 loop spans 12 amino acids. The CDR3 protein is CAWQTQNYGYTF. DNA for the CDR3: TGTGCCTGGCAGACACAGAACTATGGCTACACCTTC. Full variable domain (rest looked up from reference TRBV30 and TRBJ1-2): SQTIHQWPATLVQPVGSPLSLECTVEGTSNPNLYWYRQAAGRGLQLLFYSVGIGQISSEVPQNLSASRPQDRQFILSSKKLLLSDSGFYLCAWQTQNYGYTFGSGTRLTVV.

This rearrangement joins TRBV28 to TRBJ2-1, with D possibly called TRBD1 or TRBD2 (5 bases each). The V gene lost 5 bases and the J gene lost 7 bases, with 15 bases spanning the gap. The CDR3 loop spans 14 amino acids. Germline CDR1 and CDR2: MDHEN and SYDVKM. CDR3 region: CASSLGGTRNEQFF. The CDR3 bases are TGTGCCAGCAGTCTTGGGGGTACTAGGAATGAGCAGTTCTTC.

This clone came up many times. The V and J genes are TRBV9 and TRBJ1-1, with D maybe TRBD1 (6 bases). CDR1 is SGDLS, CDR2 YYNGEE, per germline. The V and J ends lost 4 bases and 11 bases respectively, with 12 bases between them. CDR3 length: 11 residues. CDR3 protein: CASSRDRQAFF. Written as DNA, the CDR3 is TGTGCCAGCAGCAGAGACAGGCAGGCTTTCTTT.

This clone was detected once. The junction shows a germline mismatch at one end, possibly a read error. V gene TRBV30 combines with J gene TRBJ2-7; 10 nucleotides line up with TRBD2. This CDR3 has 14 amino acids. The germline CDR1 and CDR2 sequences are GTSNPN and SVGIG (reference sequence). The CDR3 nucleotides are TGCGCCTGGACCATAGGGGTAGCGGGAGGCGAGCAGTACTTC. Residues: CAWTIGVAGGEQYF.

V is TRBV7-4 and J is TRBJ2-3; 14 positions agree with TRBD2. Trimming at V came to 5 bases and at J to 6 bases, leaving 7 bases not matched to a gene. Per the germline V gene, CDR1 is SGHVT and CDR2 is SQSDAQ. The CDR3 consists of 16 residues. The CDR3 bases are TGTGCCAGCAGCCCCGGGACTAGCGGGAGAGTGGATACGCAGTATTTT. Translating gives CASSPGTSGRVDTQYF.

The chain uses TRBV28 and TRBJ1-3; 8 positions agree with TRBD1. Trimming took 5 bases from V and 0 from J; bases not matched to a gene: 12. The CDR3 is 18 amino acids. CDR1 is MDHEN, CDR2 SYDVKM, per germline. The chain's CDR3 is CASSLPQGGDLSGNTIYF. The DNA for the CDR3 is TGTGCCAGCAGTCTCCCACAGGGGGGGGACCTCTCTGGAAACACCATATATTTT.

CDR3 sequence reads: CASSKDRDRAKLFF. CDR3 nucleotide sequence: TGTGCCAGTAGCAAGGACAGGGATAGGGCTAAACTGTTTTTT. V usage is TRBV19 and J usage is TRBJ1-4; 8 bases are shared with TRBD1. Germline CDR1 is LNHDA and CDR2 is SQIVND (reference sequence). The CDR3 covers 14 residues. V lost 6 bases, J lost 11 bases, and 11 bases stayed unmatched.

This chain connects TRBV28 to TRBJ1-5, with TRBD1 identical over 7 bases. CDR3 length equals 14 residues. Germline loops: CDR1 MDHEN, CDR2 SYDVKM. V lost 6 bases, J lost 6 bases, and 8 bases stayed unmatched. The CDR3 DNA sequence: TGTGCCAGCAGAATGACAGGGTCCCGTCAGCCCCAGCATTTT. Encoded protein: CASRMTGSRQPQHF.

About this clone: The same CDR3 can be traced to other DNA sequences in this sample. The genes are TRBV18 and TRBJ1-2, with 11 nucleotides matching TRBD1. Looked up from germline, CDR1 is KGHSH and CDR2 is LQKENI. V dropped 6 bases and J dropped 3; count of bases not matched to a gene: 6. The CDR3 length is 15 residues. The CDR3 is CASSPGQGADYGYTF. Here the CDR3 DNA reads TGTGCCAGCTCCCCCGGACAGGGGGCGGACTATGGCTACACCTTC. The variable domain in full, with the rest retrieved from reference TRBV18 and TRBJ1-2, is NAGVMQNPRHLVRRRGQEARLRCSPMKGHSHVYWYRQLPEEGLKFMVYLQKENIIDESGMPKERFSAEFPKEGPSILRIQQVVRGDSAAYFCASSPGQGADYGYTFGSGTRLTVV.

This clone was detected only once. The rearrangement links TRBV7-9 to TRBJ1-2; TRBD1 is a possible D gene (6 bases). CDR1 and CDR2 (germline): SEHNR, FQNEAQ (reference sequence). Trimming stripped 2 bases from V and 2 bases from J, with 12 bases between. The CDR3 is 15 amino acids. CDR3 protein: CASSLSERGNYGYTF. In DNA, the CDR3 is TGTGCCAGCAGCTTATCCGAGAGGGGGAACTATGGCTACACCTTC.

A word on this clone: This could be a read error, since a much larger clone is one nucleotide away. The V and J genes are TRBV7-2 and TRBJ1-2; TRBD1 aligns across 7 bases. CDR3 length: 14 residues. The trim removed 5 bases at V and 2 bases at J, leaving 5 bases unmatched. Germline V gives CDR1 SGHTA, CDR2 FQGNSA. CDR3 sequence: CASSRQGANYGYTF. CDR3 DNA: TGTGCCAGCAGCCGACAGGGAGCGAACTATGGCTACACCTTC.

The chain has TRBV28 and TRBJ2-1; 12 bases are shared with TRBD2. Trimming took 6 bases from V and 10 from J; bases not matched to a gene: 10. CDR3 length equals 15 residues. The germline V gene encodes CDR1 MDHEN and CDR2 SYDVKM. The DNA for the CDR3 is TGTGCCAGCAGGGAGACTAGCGGGAGTTTAGGAGAGCAGTTCTTC. This sequence encodes CASRETSGSLGEQFF.

The V gene is TRBV11-2, the J gene TRBJ1-1; tentatively, D is TRBD1 (6 bases). CDR3 length: 18 residues. Germline V gives CDR1 SGHAT, CDR2 FQNNGV. V gave up 4 bases and J gave up 0 bases, with 21 bases separating them. CDR3 in amino acids: CASSSRFQMDSLNTEAFF. CDR3 sequence (DNA): TGTGCCAGCAGCTCCAGATTCCAGATGGACAGCCTGAACACTGAAGCTTTCTTT.